A selection of T cell receptor beta chains follows, all from one sample in a study of shared clonotypes between healthy human individuals. Method: immunoSEQ multiplex PCR; TCRdb's copy keeps in-frame clones and lacks some. In the table there are about 2.3 million clones, over 85% of which are singletons. The sample was naive CD4+ T cells from PBMCs. These TCRs come from a man aged 18-30 years in good health. Some clones in this sample may be carry-over from other donors' samples. CDR3s include the opening cysteine and the closing phenylalanine or tryptophan. A D gene is named only where the DNA matches it firmly. Expanded clones are given a class, and other clones once, few, many or no size at all.

clone_size	j_call	v_call	cdr3_length	d_call	cdr3_nt	cdr3_aa
few	TRBJ1-5	TRBV6-1	13	NA	TGTGCCAGCAGTGAAGTATGGGGGCAGCCCCAGCATTTT	CASSEVWGQPQHF
NA	TRBJ1-1	TRBV2	13	NA	TGTGCCAGCACACAAGAGACGGACACTGAAGCTTTCTTT	CASTQETDTEAFF
NA	TRBJ1-2	TRBV11-2	14	TRBD1	TGTGCCAGCAGGGGACAGATAGCTAACTATGGCTACACCTTC	CASRGQIANYGYTF
NA	TRBJ1-2	TRBV28	17	NA	TGTGCCAGCAGCCGGGGGTGGGGGACGGGAGTGAACTATGGCTACACCTTC	CASSRGWGTGVNYGYTF
NA	TRBJ1-5	TRBV19	15	NA	TGTGCCAGTAGTATCAGGGGTGTGGGCAATCAGCCCCAGCATTTT	CASSIRGVGNQPQHF
NA	TRBJ2-2	TRBV5-4	15	NA	TGTGCCAGCAGCCAGCAGGGTATTGACACCGGGGAGCTGTTTTTT	CASSQQGIDTGELFF
NA	TRBJ1-2	TRBV14	14	TRBD1	TGTGCCAGCAGCGCGGGACAGTTTAACTATGGCTACACCTTC	CASSAGQFNYGYTF
NA	TRBJ2-5	TRBV11-3	17	TRBD1	TGTGCCAGCAGCTTAGCTACCGGGACAGGGGCGATGGAGACCCAGTACTTC	CASSLATGTGAMETQYF
NA	TRBJ2-5	TRBV30	13	NA	TGTGCCTGGAGTACGTCATTACAAGAGACCCAGTACTTC	CAWSTSLQETQYF
NA	TRBJ2-1	TRBV6-1	19	TRBD2	TGTGCCAGCAGTGAAGCAGGCCTAGCGGGAGGGCTTGGCTACAATGAGCAGTTCTTC	CASSEAGLAGGLGYNEQFF
NA	TRBJ2-3	TRBV29-1	16	NA	TGCAGCGTTAATAGGAGGACGAGCTCGAACACAGATACGCAGTATTTT	CSVNRRTSSNTDTQYF
NA	TRBJ2-1	TRBV5-1	15	NA	TGCGCCAGCAGCTTCGGCGAAAACTTGGGGAATGAGCAGTTCTTC	CASSFGENLGNEQFF
once	TRBJ2-5	TRBV5-1	16	NA	TGCGCCAGCAGCTTATCGGGCGATACCTCCCCAGAGACCCAGTACTTC	CASSLSGDTSPETQYF
NA	TRBJ1-4	TRBV18	14	NA	TGTGCCAGCTCACCCGACCAGTCTAATGAAAAACTGTTTTTT	CASSPDQSNEKLFF